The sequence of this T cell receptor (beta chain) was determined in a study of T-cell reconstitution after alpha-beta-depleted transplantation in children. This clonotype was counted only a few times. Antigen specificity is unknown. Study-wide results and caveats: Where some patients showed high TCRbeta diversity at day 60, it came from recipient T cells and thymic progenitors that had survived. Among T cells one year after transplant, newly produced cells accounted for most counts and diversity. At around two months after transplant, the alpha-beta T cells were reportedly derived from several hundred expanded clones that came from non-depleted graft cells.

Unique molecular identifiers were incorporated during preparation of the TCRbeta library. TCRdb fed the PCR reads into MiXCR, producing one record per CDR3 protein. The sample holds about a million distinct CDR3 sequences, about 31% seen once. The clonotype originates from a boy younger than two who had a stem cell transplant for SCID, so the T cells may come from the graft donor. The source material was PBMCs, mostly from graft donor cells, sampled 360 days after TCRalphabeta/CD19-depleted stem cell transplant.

CDR3 bases: TGTGCCAGCTCCCGACAGGAATTCTCTGGAAACACCATATATTTT. Translated, it gives CASSRQEFSGNTIYF. The J gene is TRBJ1-3, the V gene TRBV12-3 or TRBV12-4; D might be TRBD1 (6 bases). The CDR3 totals 15 residues. V was pared by 8 bases and J by 0 bases, with 14 bases between.